The clone carrying this T cell receptor beta chain was counted once. Its matching antigen is unknown. This entry is derived from a study of graft-versus-host responses after intestinal transplantation. Study at large: Every recipient underwent anti-thymocyte globulin induction, then tacrolimus and steroids for around three years.

Overall study results and limits: GvH clones were identified in recipient marrow, with some first appearing in ileum or blood. Levels of circulating GvH clones at their peak were associated with early post-transplant HvG declines.

Losses at the gene ends were 0 bases for V and 2 bases for J; bases not matched to a gene: 7. The CDR3 runs to 17 residues. From germline, CDR1 is SEHNR and CDR2 FQNEAQ (reference sequence). Generated by immunoSEQ multiplex PCR, the TCRdb table keeps only in-frame clones and is missing some. The repertoire holds roughly 99,000 clones, with approximately 85% as singletons. V and J are TRBV7-9 and TRBJ2-7; TRBD1 agrees at 10 bases. This receptor was obtained from a human patient who received an intestinal transplant, so some T cells may come from the graft donor. The input for sequencing was PBMCs, taken 255 days after intestinal transplant. In DNA, the CDR3 is TGTGCCAGCAGCTTAGCCCCCGGGACAGGGGTCGCCTACGAGCAGTACTTC. Its translation: CASSLAPGTGVAYEQYF.